Listed below are T cell receptor beta chains from one sample, sequenced in a study of blood T cell repertoires in COVID-19. Some clones are missing from TCRdb's copy, which holds only in-frame ones; the method was immunoSEQ multiplex PCR. The data contain more than 110,000 clones, 60% to 80% of them singletons. Sequencing was carried out using PBMCs or T cells enriched from blood (not recorded which). These receptors originate from a woman in her forties or fifties who had recovered from COVID-19. The CDR3 runs from the conserved cysteine through the conserved F or W. Fields, in order: J gene, clone size, V gene, D gene, CDR3 protein, CDR3 DNA. A D gene is named only where the DNA matches it firmly. Rows give clone size only sometimes, using once, few, many, or a class for an expanded clone.

TRBJ2-3	NA	TRBV10-3	NA	CAISETSGGTLLF	TGTGCCATCAGTGAGACCTCTGGCGGGACCCTTCTTTTT
TRBJ2-3	NA	TRBV25-1	TRBD2	CASSEWGLGVTQYF	TGTGCCAGCAGTGAGTGGGGACTAGGCGTTACGCAGTATTTT
TRBJ2-2	NA	TRBV2	NA	CASSDVAPGELFF	TGTGCCAGCAGTGATGTGGCTCCCGGGGAGCTGTTTTTT
TRBJ2-1	NA	TRBV7-8	TRBD2	CASSAAGTRLGQFF	TGTGCCAGCAGCGCAGCCGGGACTAGGCTCGGGCAGTTCTTC
TRBJ2-7	once	TRBV27	NA	CASSHREGNTEQYF	TGTGCCAGCAGTCACAGGGAAGGTAATACTGAGCAGTACTTC
TRBJ1-1	NA	TRBV9	NA	CASSRGNTEAFF	TGTGCCAGCTCACGCGGGAACACTGAAGCTTTCTTT
TRBJ2-5	NA	TRBV7-2	TRBD2	CASSLSSGGAVETQYF	TGTGCCAGCAGCTTATCTAGCGGGGGGGCGGTTGAGACCCAGTACTTC
TRBJ2-3	NA	TRBV11-3	NA	CASSPGQSFTDTQYF	TGTGCCAGCAGCCCCGGACAGTCTTTCACAGATACGCAGTATTTT
TRBJ2-7	NA	TRBV27	NA	CASSPTGTVVQYF	TGTGCCAGCAGTCCCACCGGGACTGTCGTGCAGTACTTC
TRBJ2-3	NA	TRBV3-1/TRBV3-2	NA	CASSHGLGGGTDTQYF	TGTGCCAGCAGCCATGGGCTAGGGGGAGGCACAGATACGCAGTATTTT
TRBJ1-3	NA	TRBV9	NA	CASRGENGNTIYF	TGTGCCAGCAGAGGGGAAAATGGAAACACCATATATTTT
TRBJ2-5	NA	TRBV5-1	NA	CASSLRGQETQYF	TGCGCCAGCAGCTTGCGCGGACAAGAGACCCAGTACTTC
TRBJ2-2	NA	TRBV7-2	NA	CASSFSGAGELFF	TGTGCCAGCAGCTTTAGCGGCGCCGGGGAGCTGTTTTTT
TRBJ2-7	NA	TRBV5-5	NA	CASSLARGSAYEQYF	TGTGCCAGCAGCTTGGCCCGGGGGTCGGCCTACGAGCAGTACTTC
TRBJ2-7	NA	TRBV5-1	NA	CASSLENYGGLYEQYF	TGCGCCAGCAGCTTGGAAAATTATGGGGGACTTTACGAGCAGTACTTC
TRBJ2-1	NA	TRBV13	TRBD2	CASSAGTSGRREQFF	TGTGCCAGCAGCGCCGGGACTAGCGGGAGAAGGGAGCAGTTCTTC
TRBJ1-3	NA	TRBV2	TRBD1	CASSRDSGNTIYF	TGTGCCAGCAGTCGGGACAGCGGAAACACCATATATTTT
TRBJ2-7	NA	TRBV5-1	TRBD1	CASSYRTGTHEQYF	TGCGCCAGCAGCTACCGGACAGGGACCCACGAGCAGTACTTC
TRBJ2-2	NA	TRBV6-1	NA	CASSSIGEGELFF	TGTGCCAGCAGTTCCATAGGGGAAGGGGAGCTGTTTTTT
TRBJ1-3	few	TRBV9	NA	CASSVEGGAAIFGNTIYF	TGTGCCAGCAGCGTAGAAGGAGGAGCGGCGATTTTTGGAAACACCATATATTTT
TRBJ1-6	once	TRBV27	NA	CASSFRTSSPLHF	TGTGCCAGCAGTTTTCGTACAAGTTCACCCCTCCACTTT
TRBJ1-1	few	TRBV28	NA	CASSLDRGLNTEAFF	TGTGCCAGCAGTTTAGATAGAGGGTTGAACACTGAAGCTTTCTTT
TRBJ2-3	NA	TRBV29-1	NA	CSVEVGVSTDTQYF	TGCAGCGTTGAAGTCGGGGTTAGCACAGATACGCAGTATTTT
TRBJ1-6	few	TRBV5-1	TRBD1	CASSSVTGGSYNSPLHF	TGCGCCAGCAGCTCGGTGACAGGGGGCTCCTATAATTCACCCCTCCACTTT
TRBJ2-7	NA	TRBV13	NA	CASSFGQEGPEQYF	TGTGCCAGCAGCTTCGGACAGGAGGGGCCCGAGCAGTACTTC
TRBJ1-1	NA	TRBV2	NA	CASSVVTDTEAFF	TGTGCCAGCAGTGTAGTAACGGACACTGAAGCTTTCTTT
TRBJ1-5	NA	TRBV28	NA	CASSLEGEGNQPQHF	TGTGCCAGCAGTTTAGAGGGCGAGGGCAATCAGCCCCAGCATTTT
TRBJ2-1	NA	TRBV28	TRBD2	CASSSWTSGRTVYNEQFF	TGTGCCAGCAGTTCCTGGACTAGCGGGAGAACGGTTTACAATGAGCAGTTCTTC
TRBJ1-6	NA	TRBV6-1	NA	CASSEAGEGSSPLHF	TGTGCCAGCAGTGAAGCAGGGGAGGGGAGTTCACCCCTCCACTTT
TRBJ1-1	NA	TRBV18	NA	CASSLGHPNTEAFF	TGTGCCAGCTCCCTCGGACATCCGAACACTGAAGCTTTCTTT
TRBJ2-1	NA	TRBV24-1	NA	CATSDLTGDEQFF	TGTGCCACCAGTGATTTGACGGGTGATGAGCAGTTCTTC
TRBJ1-2	NA	TRBV9	NA	CASSVGVTQANYGYTF	TGTGCCAGCAGCGTAGGGGTCACCCAGGCTAACTATGGCTACACCTTC
TRBJ2-7	NA	TRBV10-3	NA	CAISGPTTTGPTAVEQYF	TGTGCCATCAGTGGACCCACAACAACGGGTCCCACGGCGGTCGAGCAGTACTTC
TRBJ1-1	few	TRBV6-5	TRBD1	CASTPTGQGSAFF	TGTGCCAGCACCCCGACAGGGCAAGGTTCAGCTTTCTTT
TRBJ2-7	NA	TRBV9	NA	CASSTSVEHEQYF	TGTGCCAGCAGCACTTCAGTGGAGCACGAGCAGTACTTC
TRBJ1-2	NA	TRBV3-1/TRBV3-2	NA	CASSPQVNYGYTF	TGTGCCAGCAGCCCACAGGTAAACTATGGCTACACCTTC
TRBJ2-2	NA	TRBV7-7	NA	CASSTGPGNTGELFF	TGTGCTAGCAGCACAGGGCCAGGGAACACCGGGGAGCTGTTTTTT
TRBJ2-7	NA	TRBV9	TRBD2	CASSVDGRADEQYF	TGTGCCAGCAGCGTAGACGGGAGGGCCGACGAGCAGTACTTC
TRBJ2-5	NA	TRBV19	TRBD1	CASSTGTGLQETQYF	TGTGCCAGTAGTACCGGGACAGGGCTACAAGAGACCCAGTACTTC
TRBJ2-2	NA	TRBV10-2	NA	CASSGQQHGELFF	TGCGCCAGCAGCGGACAGCAACACGGGGAGCTGTTTTTT
TRBJ2-3	NA	TRBV5-1	NA	CASSRATGTDTQYF	TGCGCCAGCTCCCGTGCGACAGGCACAGATACGCAGTATTTT
TRBJ2-7	once	TRBV3-1/TRBV3-2	NA	CASSRVGRDEQYF	TGTGCCAGCAGCCGCGTGGGCAGAGACGAGCAGTACTTC
TRBJ2-1	NA	TRBV12-3/TRBV12-4	NA	CASTLGAGPNEFF	TGTGCCAGCACCCTAGGGGCGGGACCGAATGAGTTCTTC
TRBJ1-5	NA	TRBV19	NA	CASTQVRGGNQPQHF	TGTGCCAGTACCCAGGTGCGGGGAGGCAATCAGCCCCAGCATTTT
TRBJ2-2	NA	TRBV29-1	NA	CSVEGNTGELFF	TGCAGCGTAGAGGGGAACACCGGGGAGCTGTTTTTT
TRBJ1-2	NA	TRBV29-1	TRBD1	CSVMDRGYGYTF	TGCAGCGTTATGGACAGGGGATATGGCTACACCTTC
TRBJ2-1	NA	TRBV11-3	TRBD1	CASSWTGVNEQFF	TGTGCCAGCAGTTGGACAGGGGTGAATGAGCAGTTCTTC
TRBJ1-3	NA	TRBV7-8	NA	CASSLLSTLGNTIYF	TGTGCCAGCAGCTTGCTCTCAACTCTAGGAAACACCATATATTTT
TRBJ2-7	NA	TRBV29-1	TRBD1	CSGRDRGYEQYF	TGCAGCGGCCGGGACAGGGGGTACGAGCAGTACTTC